This T cell receptor (beta chain) was identified during a study of chronic HIV infection and antiretroviral therapy. Trimming took off 3 bases at V and 8 bases at J, with 12 bases between the two ends. Germline loops: CDR1 SQVTM, CDR2 ANQGSEA. This CDR3 is 12 amino acids long. TCRdb re-called the 5' RACE reads with MiXCR, one entry per CDR3 protein. Among over 40,000 distinct CDR3 sequences listed, under 20% were seen once. A few counts support this clonotype. This TCR derives from an adult who had HIV and had not received antiretroviral therapy, or was an uninfected healthy control (not recorded which). The rearrangement uses TRBV29-1 and TRBJ2-3; no firm D call. The sequenced material came from peripheral blood. Here the CDR3 DNA reads TGCAGCGTTGATTGGCCTCTAGGTACGCAGTATTTT. This encodes CSVDWPLGTQYF.